Listed below are T cell receptor beta chains from one sample, sequenced in a study of glioma-infiltrating T cells. Via MiXCR, TCRdb re-called the multiplex PCR reads, giving one row per CDR3 protein. The sample lists some 85,000 distinct CDR3 sequences; under 30% were seen once. Sequencing was performed on glioma tissue, nonneoplastic brain tissue, or PBMCs (not recorded which). Source of these receptors: a human donor with low-grade glioma or glioblastoma, undergoing nonglioma brain surgery, or in good health (not recorded which). Each CDR3 is given without its conserved first and last residue.

TRBV6-1	TRBJ1-5	ASRGMDRQNQPQH
TRBV28	TRBJ1-1	ASSGKEGGFDTEAF
TRBV14	TRBJ2-1	ASSQDSLAGLNEQF
TRBV20-1	TRBJ1-6	SAPNTGQPNSPLH
TRBV10-3	TRBJ2-3	AIFGGSFSTDTQY
TRBV27	TRBJ2-7	ASSRDPGAPYEQY
TRBV20-1	TRBJ2-7	SAPPREQY
TRBV15	TRBJ2-7	ATSIGTGMGYEQY
TRBV2	TRBJ2-5	ASSRTGPKETQY
TRBV6-5	TRBJ1-1	ASSTRDSRKNEAF
TRBV20-1	TRBJ1-2	SAEKQGYGYGYT
TRBV4-2	TRBJ2-3	ASSHGGESDTQY
TRBV15	TRBJ2-1	ATSRDTGVDEQF